A single sample is the source of the 25 T cell receptor beta chains below, sequenced in a study of OX40 agonist ivuxolimab in advanced cancers. The repertoire was sequenced with immunoSEQ multiplex PCR; TCRdb's copy has only in-frame clones and lacks some. The sample records some 120,000 clones, roughly 90% being singletons. The specimen was CD4+ or CD8+ T cells sorted from blood, collected in a trial of the OX40 agonist ivuxolimab. The source of these receptors is an adult with an advanced solid tumor such as melanoma, head and neck, liver or kidney cancer.

This clone was observed a few times. The V and J genes are TRBV13 and TRBJ2-7, with D perhaps matching TRBD1 (6 bases). Per germline, CDR1 PRHDT and CDR2 FYEKMQ (reference sequence). The length of the CDR3 is 16 residues. Trimming shortened V by 0 bases and J by 6 bases, and 18 bases separated the two germline ends. The CDR3 nucleotides read TGTGCCAGCAGCTTAGGCAGGGGCGGAGCTCGGGGCGAGCAGTACTTC. Residues: CASSLGRGGARGEQYF. Full variable domain (missing parts from reference TRBV13 and TRBJ2-7): AAGVIQSPRHLIKEKRETATLKCYPIPRHDTVYWYQQGPGQDPQFLISFYEKMQSDKGSIPDRFSAQQFSDYHSELNMSSLELGDSALYFCASSLGRGGARGEQYFGPGTRLTVT.

The chain combines TRBV7-3 with TRBJ2-6; 9 bases line up with TRBD1. Per germline, CDR1 SGHTA and CDR2 FQGTGA. V dropped 4 bases and J dropped 4; count of bases not matched to a gene: 5. The length of the CDR3 is 16 residues. CDR3 sequence reads: CASSSGTGTGANVLTF. The CDR3 region has the DNA TGTGCCAGCAGCTCCGGGACAGGGACCGGGGCCAACGTCCTGACTTTC. Full variable domain (rest looked up from reference TRBV7-3 and TRBJ2-6): GAGVSQTPSNKVTEKGKYVELRCDPISGHTALYWYRQSLGQGPEFLIYFQGTGAADDSGLPNDRFFAVRPEGSVSTLKIQRTERGDSAVYLCASSSGTGTGANVLTFGAGSRLTVL.

The J gene is TRBJ2-5, the V gene TRBV11-2, with 10 bases lining up with TRBD1. The J call is doubtful: the DNA matches TRBJ2-7 better. This CDR3 is 14 amino acids long. CDR1 and CDR2 from the germline V gene are SGHAT and FQNNGV. Written as DNA, the CDR3 is TGTGCCAGCAGCTTAGGGACAGGGGGATACGAGCAGTACTTC. Amino acid sequence: CASSLGTGGYEQYF.

The gene calls are TRBV5-6 and TRBJ2-3; tentative D call: TRBD2 (6 bases). Trimming removed 3 bases from V and 4 bases from J, with 21 bases in between. CDR1 and CDR2 from the germline V gene are SGHDT and YYEEEE. This CDR3 has 17 residues. The CDR3 DNA sequence: TGTGCCAGCAGCTCAACCGAGGAGGGTTACGCAGCAGATACGCAGTATTTT. As protein: CASSSTEEGYAADTQYF.

This rearrangement joins TRBV5-4 to TRBJ2-3; 9 nucleotides match TRBD1. This CDR3 is 14 amino acids long. From germline, CDR1 is SGHNT and CDR2 YYREEE (reference sequence). Trimming at V came to 5 bases and at J to 4 bases, leaving 5 bases not matched to a gene. The CDR3 DNA follows: TGTGCCAGCAGGAGGGACAGGGTTCCAGATACGCAGTATTTT. Encoded protein: CASRRDRVPDTQYF.

The chain combines TRBV5-6 with TRBJ1-6; the match to TRBD1 covers 8 bases. CDR1 and CDR2 from the germline V gene are SGHDT and YYEEEE. J was trimmed by 7 bases and V by 4 bases; bases with no gene match: 7. The CDR3 sequence is 15 residues long. The CDR3 loop is CASSPKQGGNSPLHF. CDR3 nucleotide sequence: TGTGCCAGCAGCCCAAAACAGGGGGGAAATTCACCCCTCCACTTT.

This clone was seen more than once but under ten times. V and J are TRBV30 and TRBJ1-2; no definite D call. This CDR3 has 12 amino acids. The V end was cut by 2 bases, the J end by 4 bases, with 8 bases between. Germline loops: CDR1 GTSNPN, CDR2 SVGIG (reference sequence). This chain's CDR3 is CAWSRALYGYTF. CDR3 sequence (DNA): TGTGCCTGGAGTAGGGCCCTCTATGGCTACACCTTC.

The V gene is TRBV4-2, the J gene TRBJ2-1; D is uncertain. The V gene's germline CDR1 is LGHNA and CDR2 YNFKEQ. This CDR3 region has 16 residues. V was shortened by 0 bases and J by 0 bases, with 9 bases between the two germline ends. The CDR3 spells CASSQDPLSSYNEQFF. As DNA, the CDR3 is TGTGCCAGCAGCCAAGATCCATTAAGCTCCTACAATGAGCAGTTCTTC.

This chain joins TRBV7-8 and TRBJ2-1; 10 bases line up with TRBD2. Germline CDR1 and CDR2: SGHVS and FQNEAQ. The CDR3 has 15 residues. V lost 5 bases, J lost 8 bases, and 9 bases stayed unmatched. Written as DNA, the CDR3 is TGTGCCAGCAGCCCCGGGACTAGCGCCCAGTATGAGCAGTTCTTC. Protein product: CASSPGTSAQYEQFF.

This chain connects TRBV5-1 to TRBJ2-6, with 10 bases fitting TRBD1. Germline values: CDR1 SGHRS, CDR2 YFSETQ. CDR3 length: 18 amino acids. V lost 0 bases, J lost 2 bases, and 5 bases stayed unmatched. CDR3 nucleotides: TGCGCCAGCAGCTTGGTGACAGGGGGCGCAACTGGGGCCAACGTCCTGACTTTC. Translation gives CASSLVTGGATGANVLTF.

This clone occurred once. The junction departs from the called germline gene at one end, perhaps through a read error. The V call is TRBV4-1, the J call TRBJ1-4; D uncertain. The CDR3 has 11 residues. CDR1 is MGHRA and CDR2 is YSYEKL in the germline V gene. The CDR3 here is CASSQHSFTVF. The DNA of the CDR3 is TGCGCCAGCAGCCAGCATTCTTTTACGGTTTTT.

V is TRBV28 and J is TRBJ2-7; possible D gene TRBD1, 6 bases. CDR3 size: 15 residues. Trimming cost V 5 bases and J 2 bases, with 16 bases left between them. Germline V gene lookup returns CDR1 MDHEN and CDR2 SYDVKM. Here the CDR3 DNA reads TGTGCCAGCAGTCATTCAGGGGCCCTTACCTACGAGCAGTACTTC. Translation gives CASSHSGALTYEQYF. The whole variable domain, remainder taken from reference TRBV28 and TRBJ2-7, is DVKVTQSSRYLVKRTGEKVFLECVQDMDHENMFWYRQDPGLGLRLIYFSYDVKMKEKGDIPEGYSVSREKKERFSLILESASTNQTSMYLCASSHSGALTYEQYFGPGTRLTVT.

The genes are TRBV28 and TRBJ2-3; 10 nucleotides line up with TRBD1. Germline V lookup: CDR1 MDHEN, CDR2 SYDVKM. CDR3 size: 14 residues. J gave up 7 bases and V 6 bases, and 7 bases lay outside the gene matches. CDR3 in DNA: TGTGCCAGCAGCGGGACAGGGGATGTCAATACGCAGTATTTT. It translates to CASSGTGDVNTQYF.

The V and J genes are TRBV5-6 and TRBJ2-2, with D uncertain. Trimming pared 2 bases from V and 6 bases from J, leaving 8 bases between. Germline values: CDR1 SGHDT, CDR2 YYEEEE. The CDR3 totals 13 residues. Written as DNA, the CDR3 is TGTGCCAGCAGCTTAAGGCCCGCCGGGGAGCTGTTTTTT. This codes for CASSLRPAGELFF.

The chain is built from TRBV5-4 and TRBJ1-2; 8 nucleotides line up with TRBD1. The J segment lost 7 bases and the V segment lost 4 bases, leaving 6 bases of the junction unmatched. CDR1 and CDR2 from the germline V gene are SGHNT and YYREEE (reference sequence). The CDR3 spans 13 residues. For the CDR3, the DNA is TGTGCCAGCAGCCCCGGACAGGGCCTTGGCTACACCTTC. Its translation: CASSPGQGLGYTF.

Notes on this clone: At the DNA level, this CDR3 is encoded by other sequences in the same sample as well. This rearrangement joins TRBV25-1 to TRBJ1-1, with D maybe TRBD1 (5 bases). V lost 6 bases to trimming and J lost 4 bases, with 12 bases between them. CDR1 MGHDK and CDR2 SYGVNS come from the germline V gene. This CDR3 has 13 residues. In nucleotides, the CDR3 is TGTGCCAGCAGCCGCGGGGGTGGCACTGAAGCTTTCTTT. Its protein product is CASSRGGGTEAFF. The full variable domain, in which reference TRBV25-1 and TRBJ1-1 provide the parts outside the CDR3, is EADIYQTPRYLVIGTGKKITLECSQTMGHDKMYWYQQDPGMELHLIHYSYGVNSTEKGDLSSESTVSRIRTEHFPLTLESARPSHTSQYLCASSRGGGTEAFFGQGTRLTVV.

V gene TRBV6-6 combines with J gene TRBJ1-5, with 9 positions matching TRBD1. Germline CDR1 and CDR2: MNHNY and SVGAGI (reference sequence). The CDR3 runs to 15 residues. Trimming removed 5 bases from V and 3 bases from J; junction bases left unmatched: 5. CDR3 bases: TGTGCCAGCAGTCCGGGACAGGGATACAATCAGCCCCAGCATTTT. Amino acids: CASSPGQGYNQPQHF.

The chain uses TRBV10-1 and TRBJ2-7; no clear D. V was shortened by 4 bases and J by 0 bases, with 10 bases between the two germline ends. Germline lookup yields CDR1 WNHNN and CDR2 SYGVQD (reference sequence). There are 14 residues in the CDR3. CDR3 amino acids: CASSGDLSSYEQYF. The CDR3 DNA is TGCGCCAGCAGTGGTGACCTGAGCTCCTACGAGCAGTACTTC.

The chain employs TRBV5-1 and TRBJ1-2; 8 bases align to TRBD1. CDR3 length equals 17 residues. Germline CDR1 SGHRS, CDR2 YFSETQ. After removal of 0 bases from V and 0 bases from J, the junction contained 7 bases not matched to a gene. The CDR3 DNA reads as TGCGCCAGCAGCTTGGACCAGGGGGCAAATCCTAACTATGGCTACACCTTC. This codes for CASSLDQGANPNYGYTF. Complete variable domain (other parts from reference TRBV5-1 and TRBJ1-2): KAGVTQTPRYLIKTRGQQVTLSCSPISGHRSVSWYQQTPGQGLQFLFEYFSETQRNKGNFPGRFSGRQFSNSRSEMNVSTLELGDSALYLCASSLDQGANPNYGYTFGSGTRLTVV.

V usage is TRBV6-1 and J usage is TRBJ2-3; 9 nucleotides match TRBD1. V shed 8 bases, J shed 3 bases, and the junction held 6 bases outside the gene matches. In germline, CDR1 is MNHNS, CDR2 SASEGT. This CDR3 comprises 14 residues. The CDR3 region is CASARDRVTDTQYF. The CDR3 bases are TGTGCCAGCGCGCGGGACAGGGTTACAGATACGCAGTATTTT.

This sequence joins TRBV20-1 and TRBJ1-2; no definite D call. Germline values: CDR1 DFQATT, CDR2 SNEGSKA (reference sequence). The CDR3 extends over 11 amino acids. CDR3 nucleotides: TGCGGCTCAGAGGAGGTTTATGGCTACACCTTC. Protein product: CGSEEVYGYTF.

This sequence joins TRBV11-2 and TRBJ2-7; D unresolved. V was trimmed by 5 bases and J by 3 bases, leaving 14 bases between them. The CDR3 spans 14 residues. Germline V gene sequence: CDR1 SGHAT, CDR2 FQNNGV. In nucleotides, the CDR3 is TGTGCCAGCAGCCGAACAATCCCCGACTACGAGCAGTACTTC. This encodes CASSRTIPDYEQYF.

This chain uses TRBV6-4 with TRBJ1-2; the D gene is possibly TRBD1 (6 bases). CDR1 and CDR2 (germline): MRHNA, SNTAGT. V lost 5 bases and J lost 2, with 12 bases in between. This CDR3 has 14 amino acids. The CDR3 sequence: CASSLTDRNYGYTF. CDR3 nucleotide sequence: TGTGCCAGCAGTCTCACGGACAGAAACTATGGCTACACCTTC.

V usage is TRBV29-1 and J usage is TRBJ2-7; D might be TRBD2 (6 bases). CDR1 and CDR2 from the germline V gene are SQVTM and ANQGSEA. V was pared by 4 bases and J by 0 bases, with 16 bases between. CDR3 length: 15 residues. The CDR3 DNA sequence: TGCAGCGTTGTAGGAATAGCGGAAAGCTCCTACGAGCAGTACTTC. Amino acid sequence: CSVVGIAESSYEQYF.

This rearrangement joins TRBV6-6 to TRBJ2-7, with 9 bases aligning to TRBD1. The CDR3 sequence is 15 residues long. V was clipped by 5 bases and J by 2 bases; unmatched bases: 7. Per the germline V gene, CDR1 is MNHNY and CDR2 is SVGAGI (reference sequence). The CDR3 loop reads CASSPGQGGTYEQYF. The CDR3 DNA follows: TGTGCCAGCAGTCCGGGACAGGGAGGGACCTACGAGCAGTACTTC.